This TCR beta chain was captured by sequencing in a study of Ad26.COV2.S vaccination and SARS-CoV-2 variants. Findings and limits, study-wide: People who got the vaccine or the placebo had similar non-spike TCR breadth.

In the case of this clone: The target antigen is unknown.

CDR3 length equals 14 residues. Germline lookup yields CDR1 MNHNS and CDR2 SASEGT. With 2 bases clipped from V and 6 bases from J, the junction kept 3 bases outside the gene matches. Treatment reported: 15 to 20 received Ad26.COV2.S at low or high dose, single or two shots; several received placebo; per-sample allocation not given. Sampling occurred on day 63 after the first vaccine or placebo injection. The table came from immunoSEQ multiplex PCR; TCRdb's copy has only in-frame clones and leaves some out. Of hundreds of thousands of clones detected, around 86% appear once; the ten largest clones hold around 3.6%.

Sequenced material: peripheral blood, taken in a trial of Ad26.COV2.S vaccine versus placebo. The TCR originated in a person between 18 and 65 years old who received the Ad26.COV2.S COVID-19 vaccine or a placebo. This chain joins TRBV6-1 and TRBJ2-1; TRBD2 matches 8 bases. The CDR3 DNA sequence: TGTGCCAGCAGTGAATTCGCGGGGGGCAATGAGCAGTTCTTC. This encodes CASSEFAGGNEQFF.